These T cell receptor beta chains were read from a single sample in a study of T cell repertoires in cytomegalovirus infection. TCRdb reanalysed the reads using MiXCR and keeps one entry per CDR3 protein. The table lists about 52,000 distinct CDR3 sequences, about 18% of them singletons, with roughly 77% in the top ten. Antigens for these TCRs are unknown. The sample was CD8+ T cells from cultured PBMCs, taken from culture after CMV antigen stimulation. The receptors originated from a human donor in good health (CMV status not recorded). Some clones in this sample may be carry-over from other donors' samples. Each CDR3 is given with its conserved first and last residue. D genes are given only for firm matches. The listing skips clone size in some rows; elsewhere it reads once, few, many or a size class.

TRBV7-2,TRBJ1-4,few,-,TGTGCCAGCAGCTTAGAAGGCGGCGCAACTAATGAAAAACTGTTTTTT,CASSLEGGATNEKLFF
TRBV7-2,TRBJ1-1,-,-,TGTGCCAGCAGCTTCTCCTCAGGGTCGAACACTGAAGCTTTCTTT,CASSFSSGSNTEAFF
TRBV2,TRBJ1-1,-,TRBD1,TGTGCCAGCAGTACTGACAGGGATGAAGCTTTCTTT,CASSTDRDEAFF
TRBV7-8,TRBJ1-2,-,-,TGTGCCAGCAGCTTAGAGCTCGGACAGAGAATCTATGGCTACACCTTC,CASSLELGQRIYGYTF
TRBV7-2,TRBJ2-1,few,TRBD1,TGTGCCAGCAGCCCCCGGGACAGGTATATGAATTGGCAGTTCTTC,CASSPRDRYMNWQFF
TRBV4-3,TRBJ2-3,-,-,TGCGCCAGCAGCCAAGAAGGTGGGGGCGGGTCAGATACGCAGTATTTT,CASSQEGGGGSDTQYF
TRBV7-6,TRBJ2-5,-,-,TGTGCCAGCAGCTTACAGGGCCCAGGAGAGACCCAGTACTTC,CASSLQGPGETQYF
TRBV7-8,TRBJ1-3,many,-,TGTGCCAGCAGCGCGGAGGCTACCTCTGGAAACACCATATATTTT,CASSAEATSGNTIYF
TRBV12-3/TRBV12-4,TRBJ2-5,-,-,TGTGCCAGCAGTTTAGGAGGGGGTGAGGGAGAGACCCAGTACTTC,CASSLGGGEGETQYF
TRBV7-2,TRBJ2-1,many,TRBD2,TGTGCCAGCACTGGACTAGCGGGGGGGCCTAAGTACAATGAGCAGTTCTTC,CASTGLAGGPKYNEQFF
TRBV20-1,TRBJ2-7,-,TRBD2,TGCAGTGCTAGACGGCCCCGCGGGGGCTACGAGCAGTACTTC,CSARRPRGGYEQYF
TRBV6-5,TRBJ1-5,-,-,TGTGCCAGCAGTTACGTGGGGGCGGGACGGGTAAGCAATCAGCCCCAGCATTTT,CASSYVGAGRVSNQPQHF
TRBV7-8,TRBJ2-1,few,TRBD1,TGTGCCAGCAGCTTCGGACAGGGCTTTTACAATGAGCAGTTCTTC,CASSFGQGFYNEQFF
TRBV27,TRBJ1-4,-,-,TGTGCCAGCAGTTTAAGGTGGGGCCTTACCCCTGCAACTAATGAAAAACTGTTTTTT,CASSLRWGLTPATNEKLFF
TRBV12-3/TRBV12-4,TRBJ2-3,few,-,TGTGCCAGCAGTTTTTCCGGACTGAGCACAGATACGCAGTATTTT,CASSFSGLSTDTQYF
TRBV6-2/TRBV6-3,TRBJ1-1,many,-,TGTGCCAGCAGCCCCGGAGCCTCCCACTCCACTGAAGCTTTCTTT,CASSPGASHSTEAFF
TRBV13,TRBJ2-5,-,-,TGTGCCAGCAGCCACAGGGGGGAGGGACAAGAGACCCAGTACTTC,CASSHRGEGQETQYF
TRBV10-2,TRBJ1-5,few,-,TGCGCCAGCAGTGAGCGAGACAGGAGAAATCAGCCCCAGCATTTT,CASSERDRRNQPQHF
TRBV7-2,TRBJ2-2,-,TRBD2,TGTGCCAGCAGCTTAGCTAGCGGGGGGACGAACACCGGGGAGCTGTTTTTT,CASSLASGGTNTGELFF
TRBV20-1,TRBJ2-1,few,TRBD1,TGCAGTGCTAGAGACCGACAGGGGATTTACAATGAGCAGTTCTTC,CSARDRQGIYNEQFF
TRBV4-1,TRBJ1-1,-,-,TGCGCCAGCAGCCAAATCACTGTTGGGGTTGGGACTGAAGCTTTCTTT,CASSQITVGVGTEAFF
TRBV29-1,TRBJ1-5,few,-,TGCAGCGTTGAAGATGGGGGGCCCAATCAGCCCCAGCATTTT,CSVEDGGPNQPQHF
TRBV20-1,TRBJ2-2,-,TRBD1,TGCAGTGCTAGAGAACGCGACAGGGGACCGAACACCGGGGAGCTGTTTTTT,CSARERDRGPNTGELFF
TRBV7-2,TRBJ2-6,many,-,TGTGCCAGCAGCTCCGACGGCTCTGGGGCCAACGTCCTGACTTTC,CASSSDGSGANVLTF
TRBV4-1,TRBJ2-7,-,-,TGCGCCAGCAGCCAAGATGGTCGGGGGAACGACGAGCAGTACTTC,CASSQDGRGNDEQYF
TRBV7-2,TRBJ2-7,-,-,TGTGCCAGCAGCTTATTTTCTAGAGGGGACGAGCAGTACTTC,CASSLFSRGDEQYF
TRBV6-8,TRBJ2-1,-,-,TGTGCCAGCAGTTACTCTACTAGAGGAGCGTCTGAGCAGTTCTTC,CASSYSTRGASEQFF
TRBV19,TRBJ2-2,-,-,TGTGCCAGTAGTATAGAGGGCCCCCCCGGGGAGCTGTTTTTT,CASSIEGPPGELFF
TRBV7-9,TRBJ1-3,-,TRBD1,TGTGCCAGCAGCCCAATAACAGGGGGGGGAGGAAACACCATATATTTT,CASSPITGGGGNTIYF
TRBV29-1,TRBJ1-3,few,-,TGCAGCGTTGAAGATCGAGGGCCCGGTGGAAACACCATATATTTT,CSVEDRGPGGNTIYF
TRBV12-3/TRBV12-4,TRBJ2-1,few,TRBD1,TGTGCCAGCATCCGATCCAGGGGGCGTACCTACAATGAGCAGTTCTTC,CASIRSRGRTYNEQFF
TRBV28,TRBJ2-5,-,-,TGTGCCAGCAGCCGCTTCCCTTTTGGAGTAGGGGATGAGACCCAGTACTTC,CASSRFPFGVGDETQYF
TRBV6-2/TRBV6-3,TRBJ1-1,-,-,TGTGCCAGCAGCGCAAGAGGACTGCGGAGTCACACTGAAGCTTTCTTT,CASSARGLRSHTEAFF
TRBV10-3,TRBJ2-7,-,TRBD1,TGTGCCATCAGCCGACAGGGCTACGAGCAGTACTTC,CAISRQGYEQYF
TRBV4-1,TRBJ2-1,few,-,TGCGCCAGCAACCAAGGCTTCTTC,CASNQGFF
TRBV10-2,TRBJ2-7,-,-,TGCGCCAGCAGTGAGGTGATGCCGCTCGAGCAGTACTTC,CASSEVMPLEQYF
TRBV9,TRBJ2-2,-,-,TGTGCCAGCAAACAGGGTCTAACGAACACCGGGGAGCTGTTTTTT,CASKQGLTNTGELFF
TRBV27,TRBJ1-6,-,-,TGTGCCAGCAGTTTAATGGGGAATTCACCCCTCCACTTT,CASSLMGNSPLHF
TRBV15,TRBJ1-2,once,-,TGTGCCACCAGCAGAGAGGGGGGGGGAAGTGGTGGCTACACCTTC,CATSREGGGSGGYTF
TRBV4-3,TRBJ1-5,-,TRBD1,TGCGCCAGCAGCCAGGACCAGACAGGGAATGGCAATCAGCCCCAGCATTTT,CASSQDQTGNGNQPQHF
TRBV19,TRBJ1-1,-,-,TGTGCCAGTAGCACAGGTCGGTTAATTAGTGGCACTGAAGCTTTCTTT,CASSTGRLISGTEAFF
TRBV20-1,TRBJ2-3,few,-,TGCAGTGCTAGTTCGTCGTGGGATAGCACAGATACGCAGTATTTT,CSASSSWDSTDTQYF
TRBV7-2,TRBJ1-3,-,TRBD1,TGTGCCAGCAGCCCCGTCCCCCCGGGACAGGGCATAAACACCATATATTTT,CASSPVPPGQGINTIYF
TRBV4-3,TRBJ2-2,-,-,TGCGCCAGCAGCCCGTATAGCAGCACCGGGGAGCTGTTTTTT,CASSPYSSTGELFF
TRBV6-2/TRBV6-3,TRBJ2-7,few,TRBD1,TGTGCCAGCACAGGGGGCTACTTCGAGCAGTACTTC,CASTGGYFEQYF
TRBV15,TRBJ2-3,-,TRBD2,TGTGCCACCAGCAGAGAGGCGTCCGGGGGGGCCTATGGGCAGTATTTT,CATSREASGGAYGQYF
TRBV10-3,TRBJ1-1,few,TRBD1,TGTGCCATCAGTCCCAGGACAGGGCCCACTGAAGCTTTCTTT,CAISPRTGPTEAFF
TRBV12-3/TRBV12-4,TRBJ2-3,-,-,TGTGCCAGCAGTTTTCGTGGAGGGGGCACAGATACGCAGTATTTT,CASSFRGGGTDTQYF
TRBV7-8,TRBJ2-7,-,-,TGTGCCAGCAGCCCTCGGACATCTGCCCTCGAGCAGTACTTC,CASSPRTSALEQYF